The 32 T cell receptor beta chains listed next were all sequenced from one sample in a study of blood T cell repertoires in COVID-19. Sequencing used immunoSEQ multiplex PCR; TCRdb keeps in-frame clones, though not all of them. The sample has roughly 240,000 clones; 75% to 90% are singletons. The sequenced sample was peripheral blood. These TCRs come from a woman in her 30s who had recovered from COVID-19.

This rearrangement joins TRBV5-1 to TRBJ1-1, with D maybe TRBD1 (5 bases). Germline CDR1 and CDR2: SGHRS and YFSETQ. This CDR3 has 15 amino acids. V shed 4 bases and J shed 4 bases, with 17 bases lying between them. CDR3 nucleotide sequence: TGCGCCAGCAGCCATACAACTGACAGAAGCACTGAAGCTTTCTTT. Translation gives CASSHTTDRSTEAFF.

This chain joins TRBV11-3 and TRBJ2-3; a possible D gene is TRBD2 (6 bases). Trimming cost V 5 bases and J 2 bases, with 23 bases left between them. The CDR3 length is 18 residues. CDR1 and CDR2 from the germline V gene are SGHNT and YENEEA. Here the CDR3 reads CASSQKVTGEPDTDTQYF. CDR3 nucleotide sequence: TGTGCCAGCAGCCAAAAGGTTACGGGGGAGCCAGACACAGATACGCAGTATTTT.

V usage is TRBV7-6 and J usage is TRBJ2-2; tentatively, D is TRBD2 (6 bases). The V end was cut by 5 bases, the J end by 3 bases, with 19 bases between. The germline V gene has CDR1 SGHVS and CDR2 FNYEAQ. CDR3 length equals 17 residues. The CDR3 coding sequence is TGTGCCAGCAGCGACGACCATGGGGTAGCGGACACCGGGGAGCTGTTTTTT. It codes for CASSDDHGVADTGELFF.

This rearrangement joins TRBV13 to TRBJ2-7; TRBD2 is a possible D gene (5 bases). Trimming shortened V by 0 bases and J by 4 bases, and 7 bases separated the two germline ends. The CDR3 sequence is 13 residues long. CDR1 and CDR2 (germline): PRHDT, FYEKMQ (reference sequence). CDR3 in amino acids: CASSLGGGYEQYF. In DNA form, the CDR3 reads TGTGCCAGCAGCTTAGGGGGCGGGTACGAGCAGTACTTC. The full variable domain, completed using reference TRBV13 and TRBJ2-7, is AAGVIQSPRHLIKEKRETATLKCYPIPRHDTVYWYQQGPGQDPQFLISFYEKMQSDKGSIPDRFSAQQFSDYHSELNMSSLELGDSALYFCASSLGGGYEQYFGPGTRLTVT.

This chain links TRBV4-1 with TRBJ2-5; 10 bases line up with TRBD2. V lost 3 bases to trimming and J lost 5 bases; unmatched junction nucleotides: 9. Germline CDR1 is MGHRA and CDR2 is YSYEKL. CDR3 length equals 16 residues. CDR3 amino acids: CASSQGNSGGVETQYF. CDR3 sequence (DNA): TGCGCCAGCAGCCAGGGAAACAGCGGGGGGGTTGAGACCCAGTACTTC.

This sequence joins TRBV27 and TRBJ1-2; TRBD1 matches 7 bases. This CDR3 is built from 14 residues. CDR1 and CDR2 (germline): MNHEY, SMNVEV (reference sequence). V dropped 2 bases and J dropped 5; count of bases not matched to a gene: 5. The CDR3 region is CASSLGAGGYGYTF. In nucleotides, the CDR3 is TGTGCCAGCAGTTTAGGAGCAGGGGGGTATGGCTACACCTTC.

This chain joins TRBV7-2 and TRBJ2-1; 9 bases are a match to TRBD1. The ends lost 3 bases at V and 7 bases at J; junction bases unmatched: 13. Germline CDR1 and CDR2: SGHTA and FQGNSA. There are 17 residues in the CDR3. The CDR3 nucleotides are TGTGCCAGCAGCTTTTCCTACAGGGGGCTCGAGAGTAATGAGCAGTTCTTC. Translating it yields CASSFSYRGLESNEQFF.

Remarks on this clone: Other DNA sequences in the same sample also yield this CDR3. This chain links TRBV9 with TRBJ2-5; 8 nucleotides align to TRBD2. Germline-derived CDR1 and CDR2 are SGDLS and YYNGEE. Trimming cost V 0 bases and J 5 bases; bases outside gene matches: 6. There are 15 residues in the CDR3. CDR3 amino acids: CASSVGSGGGETQYF. In nucleotides, the CDR3 is TGTGCCAGCAGCGTAGGAAGCGGCGGGGGGGAGACCCAGTACTTC.

The chain uses TRBV15 and TRBJ1-2; D is uncertain. Trimming removed 0 bases at V and 4 bases at J, with 12 bases between. Germline CDR1 is LNHNV and CDR2 is YYDKDF (reference sequence). The CDR3 extends over 15 amino acids. The CDR3 spells CATSRDRSRSYGYTF. The CDR3 nucleotides are TGTGCCACCAGCAGAGATAGGTCCAGGTCCTATGGCTACACCTTC.

This clone occurred once. V gene TRBV14 combines with J gene TRBJ2-7, with D perhaps matching TRBD2 (7 bases). The CDR3 spans 17 residues. Trimming cost V 3 bases and J 0 bases, with 18 bases left between them. From germline, CDR1 is SGHDN and CDR2 FVKESK. The CDR3 region is CASSHPRGGLISYEQYF. Here the CDR3 DNA reads TGTGCCAGCAGCCATCCTAGGGGGGGGCTGATCTCCTACGAGCAGTACTTC.

This clone was observed many times. V is TRBV6-1 and J is TRBJ1-1, with 10 nucleotides matching TRBD1. V shed 3 bases and J 4 bases; nucleotides not matched to a gene: 2. The CDR3 loop spans 14 amino acids. Germline CDR1 is MNHNS and CDR2 is SASEGT. CDR3 sequence reads: CASSEDRGVTEAFF. The CDR3 nucleotides read TGTGCCAGCAGTGAGGACAGGGGGGTCACTGAAGCTTTCTTT.

The V call is TRBV3-1 (or the pseudogene TRBV3-2), the J call TRBJ2-5; D is uncertain. This CDR3 comprises 15 residues. CDR1 LGHDT and CDR2 YNNKEL come from the germline V gene (reference sequence). Trimming stripped 1 base from V and 4 bases from J, with 13 bases between. Here the CDR3 DNA reads TGTGCCAGCAGCCAAGTACATGTTGGCCGAGAGACCCAGTACTTC. It translates to CASSQVHVGRETQYF.

A single count supports this clone. The V and J genes are TRBV2 and TRBJ2-5, with 7 bases identical to TRBD2. The germline V gene encodes CDR1 SNHLY and CDR2 FYNNEI. V trimming: 8 bases; J trimming: 5 bases; junction bases outside the gene matches: 5. The CDR3 loop spans 12 amino acids. In DNA form, the CDR3 reads TGTGCCAGCGGGGAGGGTAGGGAGACCCAGTACTTC. Its translation: CASGEGRETQYF.

This clone was picked up one time. V usage is TRBV9 and J usage is TRBJ2-2, with 10 positions matching TRBD2. Germline loops: CDR1 SGDLS, CDR2 YYNGEE. V lost 3 bases, J lost 6 bases, and 5 bases stayed unmatched. The CDR3 consists of 15 residues. The CDR3 loop is CASSESGGAAGELFF. Here the CDR3 DNA reads TGTGCCAGCAGCGAAAGCGGGGGGGCCGCCGGGGAGCTGTTTTTT. The complete variable domain, with remaining parts taken from reference TRBV9 and TRBJ2-2, reads DSGVTQTPKHLITATGQRVTLRCSPRSGDLSVYWYQQSLDQGLQFLIQYYNGEERAKGNILERFSAQQFPDLHSELNLSSLELGDSALYFCASSESGGAAGELFFGEGSRLTVL.

The chain is built from TRBV27 and TRBJ2-1, with D hard to call. Between the trimmed V and J ends, which lost 6 bases and 9 bases, there was a span of 12 bases. Per the germline V gene, CDR1 is MNHEY and CDR2 is SMNVEV (reference sequence). This CDR3 has 12 amino acids. As DNA, the CDR3 is TGTGCCAGCAGCCCCCCGGGTGGTGAGCAGTTCTTC. Encoded protein: CASSPPGGEQFF.

The chain couples TRBV19 to TRBJ2-1, with 9 nucleotides matching TRBD2. V was pared by 6 bases and J by 14 bases, with 17 bases of the junction left unmatched. The CDR3 loop spans 15 amino acids. CDR1 is LNHDA, CDR2 SQIVND, per germline (reference sequence). CDR3 nucleotides: TGTGCCAGTAGCCTCCAGGTCACTAGCGGGCATTTGGAGTTCTTC. Its protein is CASSLQVTSGHLEFF.

The chain is built from TRBV5-3 and TRBJ2-7, with D perhaps TRBD1 (6 bases). TRBV5-3 is annotated as an ORF whose role is uncertain. The CDR3 consists of 14 residues. Deletions cut 4 bases from V and 3 bases from J, with 14 bases between. The CDR3 loop reads CARSVDSFLYEQYF. The DNA for the CDR3 is TGTGCCAGAAGCGTGGACAGTTTCCTCTACGAGCAGTACTTC.

This clone was recorded once. The rearrangement joins TRBV2 to TRBJ2-1; unclear D gene. V was shortened by 2 bases and J by 12 bases, with 11 bases between the two germline ends. The CDR3 is 12 residues long. Germline-derived CDR1 and CDR2 are SNHLY and FYNNEI. CDR3 protein: CASSERLVRQFF. The DNA of the CDR3 is TGTGCCAGCAGTGAAAGGCTAGTTAGGCAGTTCTTC. The full variable domain, its missing parts supplied by reference TRBV2 and TRBJ2-1, is EPEVTQTPSHQVTQMGQEVILRCVPISNHLYFYWYRQILGQKVEFLVSFYNNEISEKSEIFDDQFSVERPDGSNFTLKIRSTKLEDSAMYFCASSERLVRQFFGPGTRLTVL.

The chain recombines TRBV5-6 with TRBJ2-5; 7 bases are a match to TRBD1. The length of the CDR3 is 17 residues. After removal of 0 bases from V and 5 bases from J, the junction contained 13 bases not matched to a gene. Per germline, CDR1 SGHDT and CDR2 YYEEEE. The CDR3 DNA is TGTGCCAGCAGCTTGGGGACAGGTCGTTACAACTGGGAGACCCAGTACTTC. It codes for CASSLGTGRYNWETQYF.

The chain couples TRBV11-1 to TRBJ1-1, with a tentative D call TRBD1 (6 bases). The germline V gene encodes CDR1 SGHAT and CDR2 FQDESV (reference sequence). The V end lost 1 base, the J end lost 1 base, and 10 bases lay between the germline ends. This CDR3 region has 15 residues. CDR3 bases: TGTGCCAGCAGCTTAGGAAGACAGGCGAACACTGAAGCTTTCTTT. Amino acid sequence: CASSLGRQANTEAFF.

The chain employs TRBV6-5 and TRBJ2-1; 7 nucleotides line up with TRBD2. V lost 4 bases, J lost 2 bases, and 5 bases stayed unmatched. The CDR3 spans 15 residues. Germline-derived CDR1 and CDR2 are MNHEY and SVGAGI. In DNA, the CDR3 is TGTGCCAGCAGTTTGACGGCGGGGGCCTACAATGAGCAGTTCTTC. Translating it yields CASSLTAGAYNEQFF.

V is TRBV6-5 and J is TRBJ1-1, with a possible D match to TRBD1 (5 bases). From germline, CDR1 is MNHEY and CDR2 SVGAGI. The CDR3 loop spans 13 amino acids. Trimming cost V 8 bases and J 2 bases, with 12 bases left between them. The CDR3 here is CASGGLTNTEAFF. CDR3 sequence (DNA): TGTGCCAGCGGGGGACTGACTAACACTGAAGCTTTCTTT.

V is TRBV6-2 or TRBV6-3 and J is TRBJ1-1; 7 bases map to TRBD1. The junction had 6 bases not matched to a gene; V was cut back by 4 bases and J by 4 bases. This CDR3 has 14 residues. Looked up from germline, CDR1 is MNHEY and CDR2 is SVGEGT. The CDR3 DNA reads TGTGCCAGCAGTTGGACGCAGGGGGTCACTGAAGCTTTCTTT. Its translation is CASSWTQGVTEAFF.

The rearrangement joins TRBV27 to TRBJ1-1; D remains ambiguous. CDR3 size: 15 residues. The germline V gene encodes CDR1 MNHEY and CDR2 SMNVEV (reference sequence). Trimming removed 4 bases from V and 0 bases from J, with 12 bases in between. The CDR3 DNA is TGTGCCAGCAGTTCGACGGGATTCATGAACACTGAAGCTTTCTTT. Residues: CASSSTGFMNTEAFF.

The chain carries TRBV6-5 and TRBJ2-5; tentatively, D is TRBD1 (7 bases). CDR3 size: 16 residues. Germline V lookup: CDR1 MNHEY, CDR2 SVGAGI. The V gene lost 1 base and the J gene lost 4 bases, with 16 bases spanning the gap. The DNA for the CDR3 is TGTGCCAGCAGTTACTGGTACAGGGGAGGTCGAGAGACCCAGTACTTC. Its protein is CASSYWYRGGRETQYF.

The chain has TRBV9 and TRBJ2-5; 9 bases fit TRBD2. The germline CDR1 and CDR2 sequences are SGDLS and YYNGEE. The CDR3 consists of 14 residues. V was pared by 1 base and J by 5 bases, with 3 bases of the junction left unmatched. CDR3 amino acids: CASSVRGGVETQYF. Here the CDR3 DNA reads TGTGCCAGCAGCGTACGCGGGGGGGTGGAGACCCAGTACTTC.

CDR3 residues: CASSLDWTGGADTQYF. CDR3 DNA: TGCGCCAGCAGCCTAGATTGGACAGGGGGCGCAGATACGCAGTATTTT. The chain carries TRBV10-1 and TRBJ2-3, with 11 nucleotides matching TRBD1. Unmatched junction bases numbered 9, after V lost 6 bases and J lost 4 bases. CDR1 is WNHNN and CDR2 is SYGVQD in the germline V gene (reference sequence). The CDR3 has 16 amino acids.

The chain couples TRBV5-6 to TRBJ2-3; 8 nucleotides agree with TRBD2. In germline, CDR1 is SGHDT, CDR2 YYEEEE. CDR3 size: 15 residues. Unmatched junction bases numbered 7, after V lost 1 base and J lost 6 bases. CDR3 in DNA: TGTGCCAGCAGCTTGTATCGGGGGGGCTTCGATACGCAGTATTTT. It specifies CASSLYRGGFDTQYF.

The gene calls are TRBV5-5 and TRBJ2-5, with TRBD1 matching 7 bases. CDR3 size: 14 residues. The ends lost 7 bases at V and 2 bases at J; junction bases unmatched: 8. CDR1 and CDR2 (germline): SGHKS, YYEKEE (reference sequence). The CDR3 DNA sequence: TGTGCCAGCGTCACAGGGGATTGGCAAGAGACCCAGTACTTC. It codes for CASVTGDWQETQYF.

This chain links TRBV6-4 with TRBJ2-2, with D perhaps TRBD1 (6 bases). Germline V gives CDR1 MRHNA, CDR2 SNTAGT. Trimming took 5 bases from V and 4 from J, leaving 8 bases between them. This CDR3 spans 13 amino acids. The CDR3 is CASSRQATGELFF. As DNA, the CDR3 is TGTGCCAGCAGTAGACAGGCCACCGGGGAGCTGTTTTTT.

The chain joins TRBV2 to TRBJ2-1; TRBD2 agrees at 12 bases. The germline V gene encodes CDR1 SNHLY and CDR2 FYNNEI. The CDR3 has 14 residues. The V gene end was trimmed by 3 bases and the J gene end by 12 bases; junction bases not matched to a gene: 6. DNA of the CDR3: TGTGCCAGCAGTGAGCGGACTAGCGGGGCGTGGCAGTTCTTC. Its protein product is CASSERTSGAWQFF.

The chain uses TRBV4-3 and TRBJ2-5; the D gene is possibly TRBD2 (5 bases). Trimming took off 0 bases at V and 5 bases at J, with 16 bases between the two ends. The length of the CDR3 is 16 residues. CDR1 LGHNA and CDR2 YSLEER come from the germline V gene. The CDR3 DNA reads as TGCGCCAGCAGCCAAGATTTGGACTCCGCGTGGGAGACCCAGTACTTC. It specifies CASSQDLDSAWETQYF.